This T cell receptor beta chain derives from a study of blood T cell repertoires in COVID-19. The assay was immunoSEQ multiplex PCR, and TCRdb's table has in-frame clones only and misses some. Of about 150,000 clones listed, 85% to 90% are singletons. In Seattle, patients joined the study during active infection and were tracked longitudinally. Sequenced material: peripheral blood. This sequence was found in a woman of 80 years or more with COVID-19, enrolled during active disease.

Here the CDR3 reads CASSSTGGQSTDTQYF. The CDR3 DNA follows: TGTGCCAGCAGTTCCACTGGCGGGCAGAGCACAGATACGCAGTATTTT. This chain links TRBV28 with TRBJ2-3; D perhaps matches TRBD2 (5 bases). The germline V gene has CDR1 MDHEN and CDR2 SYDVKM. The V end lost 4 bases, the J end lost 0 bases, and 14 bases lay between the germline ends. The CDR3 runs 16 residues.